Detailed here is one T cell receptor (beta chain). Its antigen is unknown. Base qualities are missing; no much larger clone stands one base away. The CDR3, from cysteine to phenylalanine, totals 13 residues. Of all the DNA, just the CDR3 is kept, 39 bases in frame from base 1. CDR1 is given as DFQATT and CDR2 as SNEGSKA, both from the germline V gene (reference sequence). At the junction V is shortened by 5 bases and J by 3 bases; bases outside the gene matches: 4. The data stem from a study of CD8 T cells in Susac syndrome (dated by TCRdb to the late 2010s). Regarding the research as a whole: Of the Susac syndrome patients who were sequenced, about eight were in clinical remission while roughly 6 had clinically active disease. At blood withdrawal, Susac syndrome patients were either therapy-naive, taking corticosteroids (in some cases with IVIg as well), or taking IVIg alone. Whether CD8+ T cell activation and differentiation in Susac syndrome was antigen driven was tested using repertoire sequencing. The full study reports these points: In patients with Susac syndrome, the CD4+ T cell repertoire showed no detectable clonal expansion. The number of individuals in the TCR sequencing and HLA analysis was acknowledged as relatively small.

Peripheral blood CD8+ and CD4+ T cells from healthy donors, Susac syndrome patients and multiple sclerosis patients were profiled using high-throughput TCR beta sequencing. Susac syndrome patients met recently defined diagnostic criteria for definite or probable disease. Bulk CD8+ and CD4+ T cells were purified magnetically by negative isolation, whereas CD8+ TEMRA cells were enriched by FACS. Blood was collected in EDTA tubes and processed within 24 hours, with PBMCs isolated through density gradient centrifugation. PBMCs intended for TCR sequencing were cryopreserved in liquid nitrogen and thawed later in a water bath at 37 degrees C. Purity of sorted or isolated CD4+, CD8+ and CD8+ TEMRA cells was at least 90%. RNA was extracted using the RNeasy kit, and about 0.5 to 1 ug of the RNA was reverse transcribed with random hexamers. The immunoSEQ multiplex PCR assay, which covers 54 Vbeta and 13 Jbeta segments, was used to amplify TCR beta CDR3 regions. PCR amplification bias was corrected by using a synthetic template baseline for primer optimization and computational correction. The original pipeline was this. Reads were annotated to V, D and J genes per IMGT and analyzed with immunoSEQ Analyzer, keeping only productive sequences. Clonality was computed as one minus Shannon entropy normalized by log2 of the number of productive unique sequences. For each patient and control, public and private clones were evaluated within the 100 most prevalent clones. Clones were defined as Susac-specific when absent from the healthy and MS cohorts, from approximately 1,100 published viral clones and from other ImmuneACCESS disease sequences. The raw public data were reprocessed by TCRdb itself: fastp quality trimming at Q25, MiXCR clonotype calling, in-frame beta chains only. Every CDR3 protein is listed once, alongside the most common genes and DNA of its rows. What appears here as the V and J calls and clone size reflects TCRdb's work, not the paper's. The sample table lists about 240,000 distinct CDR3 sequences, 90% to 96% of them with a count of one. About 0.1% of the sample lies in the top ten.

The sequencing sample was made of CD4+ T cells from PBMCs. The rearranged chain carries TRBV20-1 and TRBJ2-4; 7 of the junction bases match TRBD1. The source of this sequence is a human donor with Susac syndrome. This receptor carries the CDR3 CSAYRDSKNIQYF. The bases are TGCAGTGCTTACCGGGACAGCAAAAACATTCAGTACTTC.